These T cell receptor beta chains were read from a single sample in a study of blood T cell repertoires in COVID-19. Only in-frame clones appear in the TCRdb table, and some are missing; sequencing was by immunoSEQ multiplex PCR. The data contain some 260,000 clones, 70% to 90% of them singletons. The source material was peripheral blood. The receptors come from a man younger than 35 with active or convalescent COVID-19. Both conserved end residues are part of each CDR3. The D gene is left open where the match is weak. Where a row states a size, it is once, few, many or the class of an expanded clone; other rows omit it.

j_call clone_size d_call v_call cdr3_nt cdr3_aa
TRBJ2-3 medium-sized NA TRBV28 TGTGCCAGCTCACCGTCCGGCAGAGGCGACACAGATACGCAGTATTTT CASSPSGRGDTDTQYF
TRBJ2-1 once TRBD2 TRBV28 TGTGCCAGCAGACCCACTAGCGCTCAGGAGTTCTTC CASRPTSAQEFF
TRBJ1-1 NA NA TRBV15 TGTGCCACCAGCAGAGAAAGAGACACTGAAGCTTTCTTT CATSRERDTEAFF
TRBJ1-3 NA TRBD1 TRBV3-1/TRBV3-2 TGTGCCAGCAGCCCCTCGAAGGGGGCAAACACCATATATTTT CASSPSKGANTIYF
TRBJ2-4 NA NA TRBV19 TGTGCCAGTAGTCTACAGAATTTAGCCAAAAACATTCAGTACTTC CASSLQNLAKNIQYF
TRBJ2-1 NA NA TRBV5-6 TGTGCCAGCAGCTTGGGGGGCGATGAGCAGTTCTTC CASSLGGDEQFF
TRBJ2-3 NA TRBD2 TRBV7-3 TGTGCCAGCAGCTTAACTCCCGGGGGGGACACAGATACGCAGTATTTT CASSLTPGGDTDTQYF
TRBJ2-1 NA NA TRBV7-9 TGTGCCAGCCGGGCAGGAGGGCGAACTGGTGAGCAGTTCTTC CASRAGGRTGEQFF
TRBJ2-5 NA NA TRBV7-3 TGTGCCAGCAGCCCACAGCGGGCCCAACAAGAGACCCAGTACTTC CASSPQRAQQETQYF
TRBJ1-1 once TRBD1 TRBV6-1 TGTGCCAGCAGTGAACTAACAGGGGGGGCTGAAGCTTTCTTT CASSELTGGAEAFF
TRBJ2-7 NA NA TRBV19 TGTGCCAGTAGTGTCATACATCTTACCTACGAGCAGTACTTC CASSVIHLTYEQYF
TRBJ1-2 NA NA TRBV4-2 TGTGCCAGCAGCACCGAGATGACAGCTAACTATGGCTACACCTTC CASSTEMTANYGYTF
TRBJ2-1 NA TRBD1 TRBV6-5 TGTGCCAGCAGTTACTGGGACAGGTACAATGAGCAGTTCTTC CASSYWDRYNEQFF
TRBJ2-2 NA NA TRBV5-1 TGCGCCAGCAGCTTGGATGCCAGGCCGAGGGAGCTGTTTTTT CASSLDARPRELFF
TRBJ1-1 NA NA TRBV5-1 TGCGCCAGCAGCTTGAAGGACATGAACACTGAAGCTTTCTTT CASSLKDMNTEAFF
TRBJ1-2 NA TRBD1 TRBV5-6 TGTGCCAGCAGCAGGGACAGGGGGCGTTATGGCTACACCTTC CASSRDRGRYGYTF
TRBJ1-5 NA NA TRBV2 TGTGCCAGCAGTGAAAACACAGGGTGGAAGCCCCAGCATTTT CASSENTGWKPQHF
TRBJ1-3 NA NA TRBV27 TGTGCCAGCAGGCCGGGGGGGTCACCAGGGCTTGACACCATATATTTT CASRPGGSPGLDTIYF
TRBJ1-5 NA TRBD1 TRBV28 TGTGCCAGCAGTCCCTCGACAGGGGGCGTCCAAGGTAGTCAGCCCCAGCATTTT CASSPSTGGVQGSQPQHF
TRBJ2-1 NA TRBD2 TRBV6-2/TRBV6-3 TGTGCCAGCAGTTACCAAAGCGGGAGGGCCTACAATGAGCAGTTCTTC CASSYQSGRAYNEQFF
TRBJ1-2 once NA TRBV28 TGTGCCAGCAGCTCCCCACAGGGTCTAGGGGACTATGGCTACACCTTC CASSSPQGLGDYGYTF
TRBJ1-2 NA NA TRBV5-6 TGTGCCAGCAGCCAGGTGGGCTATGGCTACACCTTC CASSQVGYGYTF
TRBJ2-1 NA TRBD2 TRBV7-2 TGTGCCAGCAGCTCAAGCGGGGGGCTCTACAATGAGCAGTTCTTC CASSSSGGLYNEQFF
TRBJ2-7 NA TRBD2 TRBV6-1 TGTGCCAGCAGTGCGGGAGGGGGGCGGAATGTTCAGGAGCAGTACTTC CASSAGGGRNVQEQYF
TRBJ2-7 NA TRBD1 TRBV28 TGTGCCAGCAGTTTAACAGGGGGCGCCTCCTACGAGCAGTACTTC CASSLTGGASYEQYF
TRBJ1-1 NA TRBD1 TRBV5-4 TGTGCCAGCAGCTTGGTGGGACAGCAGAACACTGAAGCTTTCTTT CASSLVGQQNTEAFF
TRBJ2-7 NA NA TRBV5-1 TGCGCCAGCAGCCCCGACGGGGATTCCTACGAGCAGTACTTC CASSPDGDSYEQYF
TRBJ1-2 NA TRBD1 TRBV9 TGTGCCAGCAGCGAGGGGGCTTATGGCTACACCTTC CASSEGAYGYTF
TRBJ1-1 NA NA TRBV19 TGTGCCAGTAGGGGGCCAGGGTTCACTGAAGCTTTCTTT CASRGPGFTEAFF
TRBJ2-1 NA TRBD2 TRBV9 TGTGCCAGCAGCGCAGCCGGGACTAGCGGGTCAGGTGAGCAGTTCTTC CASSAAGTSGSGEQFF
TRBJ2-5 NA TRBD1 TRBV11-2 TGTGCCAGCAGCCCCTCCGGGACAGAGCAAGAGACCCAGTACTTC CASSPSGTEQETQYF
TRBJ1-1 NA TRBD1 TRBV6-5 TGTGCCAGCAAACTAGGACAGGGAGGTGCTGAAGCTTTCTTT CASKLGQGGAEAFF
TRBJ2-7 NA TRBD2 TRBV4-1 TGCGCCAGCAGCCAGCTAGCGGGAGCAGGCGAGCAGTACTTC CASSQLAGAGEQYF
TRBJ1-5 NA NA TRBV6-2/TRBV6-3 TGTGCCAGCAGTTACCGGCCAGGGGGCAATCAGCCCCAGCATTTT CASSYRPGGNQPQHF
TRBJ2-7 NA TRBD2 TRBV7-6 TGTGCCAGCAGCGCGATAGCGGGGATGAGCTCCTACGAGCAGTACTTC CASSAIAGMSSYEQYF
TRBJ1-5 few NA TRBV11-2 TGTGCCAGCAGCTTAGGGGGAGTTCGCCAGCCCCAGCATTTT CASSLGGVRQPQHF
TRBJ1-3 NA TRBD1 TRBV9 TGTGCCAGCAGCGCAGCGGAGAGGGGGACAGGGACCAGCTCTGGAAACACCATATATTTT CASSAAERGTGTSSGNTIYF
TRBJ1-3 few NA TRBV5-8 TGTGCCAGCAGACAGGGAAATTCAGGAAACACCATATATTTT CASRQGNSGNTIYF
TRBJ1-2 NA NA TRBV7-2 TGTGCCAGCAGCTTAGCCAGGGTGGACGGCTACACCTTC CASSLARVDGYTF
TRBJ1-5 NA NA TRBV28 TGTGCCAGCAGTTTTCAGACAGGAGATCAGCCCCAGCATTTT CASSFQTGDQPQHF
TRBJ2-7 NA NA TRBV23-1 TGCGCCAGCAGTCAATCGGGGCTTCGACCGGTCTACGAGCAGTACTTC CASSQSGLRPVYEQYF
TRBJ2-1 NA NA TRBV12-3/TRBV12-4 TGTGCCAGCAGTCCCTCACTACCGAATGAGCAGTTCTTC CASSPSLPNEQFF
TRBJ2-7 NA TRBD2 TRBV5-1 TGCGCCAGCAGCTTGGTAGGGACTAGCTTCATCGAGCAGTACTTC CASSLVGTSFIEQYF
TRBJ2-2 NA NA TRBV5-4 TGTGCCAGCAGAACTAAAGGGAGAGAAAACACCGGGGAGCTGTTTTTT CASRTKGRENTGELFF
TRBJ1-3 NA NA TRBV28 TGTGCCAGCACGGAGAGCTCTGGAAACACCATATATTTT CASTESSGNTIYF